This T cell receptor (beta chain) originates from a study of shared clonotypes between healthy human individuals (dated by TCRdb to the early 2020s). Looking at the study overall: Two women and a few men aged 18 to 49 years were included in the cohort. For each donor, CD4 naive and CD4 memory were each run on three plates, CD8 naive on two plates, and CD8 memory on one plate. To estimate repertoire size and how much clonotype sharing occurs between individuals, the study deeply sequenced the blood TCR repertoires of five healthy adults. Libraries were prepared and TCR repertoires were sequenced by different laboratories using diverse techniques, in order to increase sequencing depth and limit assay-specific biases. Each donor's leukapheresis produced roughly between about 0.9 and 9.5 billion PBMCs. Paper-wide results and their limitations: Pairwise subsampling led to the expectation that sequencing depth would affect the degree of clonotype sharing among donors. Higher generation probabilities were observed for clonotypes shared by all four sorted-subset donors than for non-shared clonotypes. The small number of donors limited the genetic and exposure-history diversity represented. Estimated clonotype richness was generally larger for naive than for memory subsets. Rarefaction of sorted-subset datasets indicated incomplete sequencing despite the large sequencing depth. Across a handful of donors, approximately 4.9% of naive CD4, roughly 3.5% of naive CD8, 2% to 2.5% of memory CD4, and approximately 0.4% of memory CD8 clonotypes were shared. Sampling was limited to blood, and TCR repertoires in tissue likely differ from TCR repertoires in blood.

On this clone: Its antigen is unknown. Base qualities were left out, and no much larger clone turns up one base away.

Using the deep immunoSEQ assay, TCR CDR3 regions were amplified from genomic DNA by multiplex PCR. Extracted genomic DNA from each cell subset was distributed evenly across all wells of several immunoSEQ 96-well plates, and each plate was treated as a replicate. For sorted subsets, approximately 0.2 ug of genomic DNA, equivalent to roughly 30,000 T cell genomes, went into each replicate PCR. Purified libraries were quantified with a Qubit 3.0 fluorometer, sized on a Bioanalyzer 2100, and re-quantified with the KAPA Library Quantification kit. Every immunoSEQ 96-well plate was sequenced on a separate single-read 150-cycle Illumina NextSeq 550 flow cell. The authors processed their data as follows. The immunoSEQ output contained only junctional sequences without quality scores, so filtering could not match that applied to full-length reads. To assign V/J genes and CDR3, sequences were annotated against IMGT germline references using PyIR, a Python wrapper for IgBLAST v1.9. Reads were removed for weak V/J assignments (E-value above 1e-6), missing CDR3, stop codons, out-of-frame junctions, or ambiguous translated residues. V3J clonotypes were defined by identical inferred V gene, J gene, and CDR3 amino acid sequence. Percentage overlap between repertoires was calculated by dividing the number of shared unique clonotypes by the size of the smaller repertoire. Repertoire richness was assessed with RTK rarefaction, the Chao1 estimator, and Recon v2.1 estimates of unobserved clonotypes. Generation probabilities were computed with OLGA for all TCRbeta clonotypes obtained by the gDNA method from a handful of donors. TCRdb obtained this table from immuneACCESS and retained in-frame rearrangements with V and J assigned. These tables miss some clones; where compared with another copy, unresolved V genes account for less than half of the shortfall, and the remainder is unexplained. The V and J calls and the clone size are those of that table, but D and trimming were determined from the DNA. This sample comprises millions of clones, roughly 91% of them detected only once. The ten largest make up roughly 1.7% of the sample.

For the CD8 naive samples, CD45RO-negative cells were positively selected for CCR7, yielding a CD45RA+CCR7+ population from which TemRA cells were excluded. Donors were healthy HIV-negative adults with no recently reported acute infections or vaccinations. Every donor was a Caucasian adult residing in Nashville, Tennessee, USA. After blood collection by leukapheresis, PBMCs were isolated using Ficoll-Histopaque density gradient centrifugation and then cryopreserved in the vapor phase of liquid nitrogen. Analytical flow cytometry was used to check the purity and quantity of every magnetically sorted T cell population. Each sorted fraction had its genomic DNA isolated and then quantified by UV absorbance on a Nanodrop 2000c. V was cut back by 8 bases and J by 3 bases, leaving a gap of 17 bases between them. The CDR3 holds 14 amino acids from the cysteine to the phenylalanine. Only CDR3 DNA is held: 42 bases, read in frame from base 1. From a lookup of the germline V gene (reference sequence), CDR1 and CDR2 are MNHEY and SMNVEV.

Sequencing input: naive CD8+ T cells from PBMCs. The sample's cell subset or site label is to be understood as: CD45RA+CCR7+. The TCR comes from a young man in good health. Some clones in this sample may be carry-over from other donors' samples. This chain joins TRBV27 to TRBJ2-7; no D gene call is confident. The CDR3 here reads CASAPGPVGYEQYF. The DNA sequence is given as TGTGCCAGCGCGCCGGGCCCCGTCGGCTACGAGCAGTACTTC.